Sequencing of this T cell receptor beta chain was carried out in a study of immune evolution from preneoplasia to lung adenocarcinoma. There are a few counts of this clone. The antigen remains undetermined. The study's findings and limits: Normal lung had highest clonality; later lesions appeared denser, more diverse.

Histologic diagnosis was independently verified by two lung pathologists. Data came from immunoSEQ multiplex PCR; TCRdb stores just in-frame clones and leaves some out. The table has 20,000 to 30,000 clones, around 70% seen once; the top ten hold around 6%. This clonotype originated in a person between 60 and 70 years old with invasive lung adenocarcinoma. Some clones in this sample may be carry-over from other donors' samples. Sequencing was done on a sample of FFPE invasive lung adenocarcinoma tissue.

CDR3 in DNA: TGTGCCAGCAGTTTCATAGGCAATATGGGGACCCAGTACTTC. Translated: CASSFIGNMGTQYF. The chain combines TRBV28 with TRBJ2-5; D call uncertain. This CDR3 region has 14 residues. The ends were cut back, 3 bases at V and 7 bases at J, with 15 bases in the middle. Germline CDR1 and CDR2: MDHEN and SYDVKM.